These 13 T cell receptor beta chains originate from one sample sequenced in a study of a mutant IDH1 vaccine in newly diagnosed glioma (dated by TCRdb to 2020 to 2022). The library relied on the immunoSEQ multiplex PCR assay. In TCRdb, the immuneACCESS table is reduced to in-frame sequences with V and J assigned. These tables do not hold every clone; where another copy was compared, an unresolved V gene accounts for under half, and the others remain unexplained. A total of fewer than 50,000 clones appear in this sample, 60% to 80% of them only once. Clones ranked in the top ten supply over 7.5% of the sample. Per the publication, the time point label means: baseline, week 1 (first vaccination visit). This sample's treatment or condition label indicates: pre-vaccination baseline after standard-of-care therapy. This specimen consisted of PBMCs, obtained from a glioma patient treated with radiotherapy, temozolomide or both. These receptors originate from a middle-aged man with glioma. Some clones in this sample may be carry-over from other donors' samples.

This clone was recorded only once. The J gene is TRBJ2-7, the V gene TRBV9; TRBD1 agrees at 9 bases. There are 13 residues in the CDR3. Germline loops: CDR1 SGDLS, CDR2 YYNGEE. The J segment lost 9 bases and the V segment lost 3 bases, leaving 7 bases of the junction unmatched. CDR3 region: CASSAGTGQPQYF. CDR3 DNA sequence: TGTGCCAGCAGCGCAGGGACAGGGCAGCCGCAGTACTTC.

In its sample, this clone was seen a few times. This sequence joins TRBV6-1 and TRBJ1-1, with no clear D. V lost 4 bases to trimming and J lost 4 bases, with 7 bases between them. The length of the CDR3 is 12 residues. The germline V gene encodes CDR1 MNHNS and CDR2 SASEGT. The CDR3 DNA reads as TGTGCCAGCAGTGGGGTTGGCACTGAAGCTTTCTTT. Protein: CASSGVGTEAFF.

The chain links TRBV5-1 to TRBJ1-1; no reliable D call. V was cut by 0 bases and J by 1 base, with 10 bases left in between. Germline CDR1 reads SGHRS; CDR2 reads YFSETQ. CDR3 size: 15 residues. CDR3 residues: CASSLALGENTEAFF. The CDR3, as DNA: TGCGCCAGCAGCTTGGCACTGGGAGAGAACACTGAAGCTTTCTTT.

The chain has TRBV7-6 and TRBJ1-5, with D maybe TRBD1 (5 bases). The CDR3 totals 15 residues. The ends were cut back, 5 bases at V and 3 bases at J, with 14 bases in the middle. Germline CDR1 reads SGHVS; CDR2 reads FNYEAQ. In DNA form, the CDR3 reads TGTGCCAGCAGCCCCGGAAGGGGATTCAATCAGCCCCAGCATTTT. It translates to CASSPGRGFNQPQHF.

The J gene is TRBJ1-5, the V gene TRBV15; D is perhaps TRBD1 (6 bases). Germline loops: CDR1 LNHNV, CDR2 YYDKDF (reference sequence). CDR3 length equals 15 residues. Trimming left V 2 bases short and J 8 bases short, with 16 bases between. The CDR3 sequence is CATSRPGWGREPQHF. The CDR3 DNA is TGTGCCACCAGCAGACCCGGCTGGGGGCGTGAGCCCCAGCATTTT.

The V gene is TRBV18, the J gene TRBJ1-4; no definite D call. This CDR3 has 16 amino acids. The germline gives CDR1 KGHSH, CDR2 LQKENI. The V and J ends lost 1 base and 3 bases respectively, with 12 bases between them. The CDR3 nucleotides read TGTGCCAGCTCACCACTCAAGGTGGGAGCTAATGAAAAACTGTTTTTT. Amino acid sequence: CASSPLKVGANEKLFF.

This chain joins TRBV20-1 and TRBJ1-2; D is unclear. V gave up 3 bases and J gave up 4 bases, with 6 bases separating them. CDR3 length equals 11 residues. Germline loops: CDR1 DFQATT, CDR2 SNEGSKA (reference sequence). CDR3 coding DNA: TGCAGTGCTAGTTTTCGCTATGGCTACACCTTC. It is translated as CSASFRYGYTF.

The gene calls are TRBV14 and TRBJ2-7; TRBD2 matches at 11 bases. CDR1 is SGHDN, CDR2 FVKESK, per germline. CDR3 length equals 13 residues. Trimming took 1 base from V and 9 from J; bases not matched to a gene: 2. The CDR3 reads CASSQVLAGGQYF. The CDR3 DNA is TGTGCCAGCAGCCAAGTCCTAGCGGGGGGGCAGTACTTC.

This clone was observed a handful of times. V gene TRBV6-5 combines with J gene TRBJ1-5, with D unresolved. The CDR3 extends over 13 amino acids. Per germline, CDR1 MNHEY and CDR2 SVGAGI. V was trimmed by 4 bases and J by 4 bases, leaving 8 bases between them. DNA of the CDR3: TGTGCCAGCAGTTCTGGGAGAAATCAGCCCCAGCATTTT. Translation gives CASSSGRNQPQHF.

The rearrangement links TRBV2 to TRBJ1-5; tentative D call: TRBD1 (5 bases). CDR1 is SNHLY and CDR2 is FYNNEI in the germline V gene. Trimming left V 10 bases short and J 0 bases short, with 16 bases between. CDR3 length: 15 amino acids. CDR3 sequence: CAISRGYDSNQPQHF. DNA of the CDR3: TGTGCCATTTCGCGGGGGTACGATAGCAATCAGCCCCAGCATTTT.

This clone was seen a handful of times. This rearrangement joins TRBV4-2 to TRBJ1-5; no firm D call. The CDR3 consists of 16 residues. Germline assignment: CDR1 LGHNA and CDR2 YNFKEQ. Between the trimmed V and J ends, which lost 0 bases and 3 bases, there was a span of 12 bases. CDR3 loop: CASSQETQAYNQPQHF. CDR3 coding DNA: TGTGCCAGCAGCCAAGAAACCCAGGCCTACAATCAGCCCCAGCATTTT.

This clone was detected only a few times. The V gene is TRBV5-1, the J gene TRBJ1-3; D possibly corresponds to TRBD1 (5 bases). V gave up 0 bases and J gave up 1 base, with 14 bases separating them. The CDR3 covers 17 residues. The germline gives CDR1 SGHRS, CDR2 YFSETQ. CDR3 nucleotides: TGCGCCAGCAGCTTGGATTTTCGTCGACAGTCTGGAAACACCATATATTTT. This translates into CASSLDFRRQSGNTIYF.

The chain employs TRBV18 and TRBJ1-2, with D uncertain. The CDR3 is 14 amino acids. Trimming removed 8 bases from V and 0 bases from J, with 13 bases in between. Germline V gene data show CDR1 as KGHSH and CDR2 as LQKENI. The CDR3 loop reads CASADRTSNYGYTF. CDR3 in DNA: TGTGCCAGCGCGGACCGGACTTCTAACTATGGCTACACCTTC.